The clone carrying this T cell receptor (beta chain) has at least ten counts. The antigen remains unidentified. Germline V gene lookup returns CDR1 SQVTM and CDR2 ANQGSEA. V was clipped by 5 bases and J by 2 bases, with 10 bases between them. The CDR3 spans 12 residues. Individual cDNA molecules in this library carried unique molecular identifiers. Via MiXCR, TCRdb re-called the RACE reads, giving one row per CDR3 protein. The top ten hold 4.5% to 7% of the sample, which has tens of thousands of distinct CDR3 sequences, around 12% seen once. This sample is part of a study of human T cells and chemical hapten exposure. Study outcomes and limitations: Expanded TCRs created a significantly greater count of big CDR3 similarity clusters than controls did.

Time point described: pre-sensitization, week 0. Documented treatment: therapeutic diphenylcyclopropenone sensitization with weekly scalp DPC. This rearrangement joins TRBV29-1 to TRBJ2-7, with unresolved D. The receptor's source is a woman aged 30 to 39 with alopecia areata. Some clones in this sample may be carry-over from other donors' samples. Sequences were derived from whole blood, sampled in connection with sensitization to the hapten diphenylcyclopropenone (DPC). The CDR3 here is CSVKDVPYEQYF. The CDR3 coding sequence is TGCAGCGTTAAGGACGTGCCCTACGAGCAGTACTTC.